This TCR beta chain is drawn from a study of T cell repertoires in cytomegalovirus infection. For the study at large: Public TCR beta signatures were indicative of both CMV infection and a matching HLA type.

From germline, CDR1 is DFQATT and CDR2 SNEGSKA (reference sequence). With 8 bases clipped from V and 7 bases from J, the junction kept 20 bases outside the gene matches. The CDR3 has 16 amino acids. Findings of the study overall: It was HLA-C-restricted CMV-specific TCR beta clonotypes that dominated the response ex vivo.

Each CDR3 protein is one row after TCRdb ran MiXCR on the reads. Of hundreds of thousands of distinct CDR3 sequences detected, more than 20% appear once; the ten largest clones hold roughly 8%. The table lists this clonotype with a few counts. The target antigen is unknown. This TCR was recovered from a human donor in good health (CMV status not recorded). Some clones in this sample may be carry-over from other donors' samples. Sequencing used CD8+ T cells from PBMCs. V usage is TRBV20-1 and J usage is TRBJ2-1; 7 nucleotides match TRBD2. The CDR3 bases are TGCAGTTCTCAAAGGTTCCAGCGGGGCCCAGAGAATGAGCAGTTCTTC. Protein: CSSQRFQRGPENEQFF.